This T cell receptor beta chain was captured by sequencing in a study of graft-versus-host responses after intestinal transplantation. The protocol was immunoSEQ multiplex PCR, while the TCRdb copy is restricted to in-frame clones and leaves out a portion. In the table there are 15,000 to 20,000 clones, 75% to 90% of which are singletons. The CDR3 is 15 residues long. Germline V gene lookup returns CDR1 SGHDT and CDR2 YYEEEE. Trimming pared 0 bases from V and 0 bases from J, leaving 7 bases between. Researchers processed graft tissue to release intraepithelial and lamina propria lymphocytes. The sample consisted of ileum tissue, taken about 15 weeks after intestinal transplant. V gene TRBV5-6 combines with J gene TRBJ2-4; D gene ambiguous. This TCR was recovered from a human patient who received an intestinal transplant, so some T cells may come from the graft donor. The CDR3 nucleotides are TGTGCCAGCAGCTTGGCCGTGACAGCCAAAAACATTCAGTACTTC. Protein sequence: CASSLAVTAKNIQYF.